One and the same sample provided the 8 T cell receptor beta chains below, sequenced in a study of cytomegalovirus exposure and HLA in healthy donors. In the PCR, 60 Vbeta and 13 Jbeta primers were used. Repertoires were generated with immunoSEQ multiplex PCR, while TCRdb's copy carries only in-frame clones and drops some. The sample has some 140,000 clones; roughly four fifths are singletons. The sample was PBMCs. Receptors originate from a woman in her thirties or forties in good health and CMV-seronegative.

V gene TRBV9 combines with J gene TRBJ2-7, with 9 bases identical to TRBD1. V shed 3 bases and J 3 bases; nucleotides not matched to a gene: 13. Germline lookup yields CDR1 SGDLS and CDR2 YYNGEE. CDR3 size: 17 residues. This CDR3 is CASSDYHTGQGDYEQYV. The CDR3 nucleotides read TGTGCCAGCAGCGACTACCATACGGGACAGGGCGACTACGAGCAGTACGTC.

The V and J genes are TRBV6-1 and TRBJ1-1; 8 bases are shared with TRBD1. V lost 2 bases to trimming and J lost 3 bases; unmatched junction nucleotides: 5. CDR1 is MNHNS, CDR2 SASEGT, per germline. The CDR3 length is 15 residues. CDR3 sequence: CASSELDRVYTEAFF. The CDR3 coding sequence is TGTGCCAGCAGTGAACTGGACAGGGTCTACACTGAAGCTTTCTTT.

V usage is TRBV2 and J usage is TRBJ2-5; 8 nucleotides match TRBD1. The J call is uncertain, as TRBJ2-7 better fits the DNA end. Germline CDR1 SNHLY, CDR2 FYNNEI. The CDR3 is 12 amino acids. CDR3 in DNA: TGTGCCAGCAGGAGGACAGGGTACGAGCAGTACTTC. Its protein is CASRRTGYEQYF.

The V and J genes are TRBV9 and TRBJ2-3; a possible D gene is TRBD2 (5 bases). Germline V gene lookup returns CDR1 SGDLS and CDR2 YYNGEE. The CDR3 has 16 residues. V was pared by 4 bases and J by 1 base, with 16 bases between. The CDR3 loop is CASSPNEGSRTDTQYF. In DNA form, the CDR3 reads TGTGCCAGCAGCCCGAACGAGGGCTCGCGCACAGATACGCAGTATTTT.

V and J are TRBV5-1 and TRBJ1-5; D ambiguous. The germline V and J ends were trimmed by 3 bases and 5 bases, with 12 bases remaining between them. Per the germline V gene, CDR1 is SGHRS and CDR2 is YFSETQ. The CDR3 runs 14 residues. The CDR3 DNA is TGCGCCAGCAGCTACGACTACGGCGATCAGCCCCAGCATTTT. Its protein is CASSYDYGDQPQHF.

The chain joins TRBV15 to TRBJ2-7; D is unclear. The V end was cut by 0 bases, the J end by 4 bases, with 7 bases between. CDR3 length: 13 amino acids. Germline V gene data show CDR1 as LNHNV and CDR2 as YYDKDF (reference sequence). The CDR3 protein is CATSRDSSYEQYF. The CDR3 coding sequence is TGTGCCACCAGCAGAGATTCGAGTTACGAGCAGTACTTC.

The CDR3 protein is CASSRQGLNEKLFF. The CDR3 DNA sequence: TGTGCCAGCAGTCGACAGGGCCTTAATGAAAAACTGTTTTTT. The genes are TRBV2 and TRBJ1-4; 7 bases match TRBD1. V lost 5 bases to trimming and J lost 4 bases; unmatched junction nucleotides: 4. This CDR3 is 14 amino acids long. Germline V gives CDR1 SNHLY, CDR2 FYNNEI. Full variable domain (outside the CDR3, taken from reference TRBV2 and TRBJ1-4): EPEVTQTPSHQVTQMGQEVILRCVPISNHLYFYWYRQILGQKVEFLVSFYNNEISEKSEIFDDQFSVERPDGSNFTLKIRSTKLEDSAMYFCASSRQGLNEKLFFGSGTQLSVL.

The V and J genes are TRBV5-1 and TRBJ2-3, with 8 bases identical to TRBD1. The CDR3 is made up of 15 amino acids. The V gene end was trimmed by 4 bases and the J gene end by 2 bases; junction bases not matched to a gene: 6. The V gene's germline CDR1 is SGHRS and CDR2 YFSETQ. CDR3 sequence (DNA): TGCGCCAGCAGCGGGACAGGCAGAACCACAGATACGCAGTATTTT. It is translated as CASSGTGRTTDTQYF.